The rows below give T cell receptor beta chains drawn from one sample of a study of preoperative IRX-2 immunotherapy in early breast cancer. TCRdb's table, derived via immunoSEQ multiplex PCR, lists solely in-frame clones and lacks some. Among about 27,000 clones listed, roughly 74% were seen once. The sample here was lymph node tissue, taken before IRX-2 immunotherapy. These receptors originate from a human donor with breast cancer. Both conserved end residues are part of each CDR3. A D gene is named only where the DNA matches it firmly. Where a row states a size, it is once, few, many or the class of an expanded clone; other rows omit it.

j_gene: TRBJ2-1; d_gene: .; v_gene: TRBV7-8; abundance: .; CDR3nt: TGTGCCACCCGGCCGGGTGGGGGGGCCGGCAATGAGCAGTTCTTC; CDR3aa: CATRPGGGAGNEQFF
j_gene: TRBJ1-1; d_gene: TRBD1; v_gene: TRBV18; abundance: .; CDR3nt: TGTGCCAGCTCAGGCCAGGGGGACACTGAAGCTTTCTTT; CDR3aa: CASSGQGDTEAFF
j_gene: TRBJ1-3; d_gene: .; v_gene: TRBV6-8; abundance: .; CDR3nt: TGTGCCAGCAGTTACGACACTTCCTCTGGAAACACCATATATTTT; CDR3aa: CASSYDTSSGNTIYF
j_gene: TRBJ1-2; d_gene: TRBD1; v_gene: TRBV6-8; abundance: .; CDR3nt: TGTGCCAGCAGTAAAGGATCAGGGGGCTATGGCTACACCTTC; CDR3aa: CASSKGSGGYGYTF
j_gene: TRBJ2-7; d_gene: .; v_gene: TRBV6-8; abundance: .; CDR3nt: TGTGCCAGCAGCACTGACGGCCCCAGCTCCTACGAGCAGTACTTC; CDR3aa: CASSTDGPSSYEQYF
j_gene: TRBJ2-3; d_gene: .; v_gene: TRBV6-8; abundance: .; CDR3nt: TGTGCCAGCAGTTACAGGACATCTTTAGATACGCAGTATTTT; CDR3aa: CASSYRTSLDTQYF
j_gene: TRBJ1-4; d_gene: .; v_gene: TRBV5-1; abundance: .; CDR3nt: TGCGCCAGCAGCTTGGGGGGCAGCATCTACATCAACAATGAAAAACTGTTTTTT; CDR3aa: CASSLGGSIYINNEKLFF
j_gene: TRBJ1-1; d_gene: .; v_gene: TRBV6-8; abundance: few; CDR3nt: TGTGCCAGCAGCTTTACACTGAACACTGAAGCTTTCTTT; CDR3aa: CASSFTLNTEAFF
j_gene: TRBJ2-7; d_gene: .; v_gene: TRBV30; abundance: .; CDR3nt: TGTGCCAGCAGCCAAGTGATAGCCCATGACGAGCAGTACTTC; CDR3aa: CASSQVIAHDEQYF
j_gene: TRBJ2-2; d_gene: .; v_gene: TRBV11-3; abundance: .; CDR3nt: TGTGCCAGCAGCTTGGTAAGAGTCCGAGCCGGGGAGCTGTTTTTT; CDR3aa: CASSLVRVRAGELFF